This record covers a single T cell receptor (beta chain). The antigen is undetermined. The data belong to a study of T cells expressing NK-cell markers. Study conclusions and caveats: These same clonotypes (in several donors) also led the CD3+CD56-NKG2C+ fraction.

TCRdb processed the 5' RACE reads again and assigns one entry to each CDR3 protein, with no DNA. The ten most abundant clones cover less than 4.5% of a sample with a few hundred thousand distinct CDR3 sequences. The germline V gene has CDR1 MNHNS and CDR2 SASEGT. The CDR3 is 16 amino acids. This receptor was taken from a man aged 18-30 years in good health. V gene TRBV6-1 combines with J gene TRBJ2-7; TCRdb returns TRBD2, unconfirmable since there is no DNA. Sequenced input: blood T cells: a sorted CD56 or NKG2C T cell subset, CD4+ or CD8+ T cells, or bulk PBMC T cells (not recorded which). This chain's CDR3 is CASRPTSGMGNYEQYF.